This TCR beta chain emerged from a study of Ad26.COV2.S vaccination and SARS-CoV-2 variants. Study at large: By the intramuscular route, Ad26.COV2.S was given once, or twice 56 days apart. Findings of the study overall: It was found that vaccine and placebo recipients had similar non-spike TCR breadth. Higher spike-specific TCR breadth was found in vaccine recipients than in placebo recipients.

Only in-frame clones appear in the TCRdb table, and some are missing; sequencing was by immunoSEQ multiplex PCR. The data hold 300,000 to 350,000 clones, with around 88% observed a single time. Stated treatment: some 19 received Ad26.COV2.S at low or high dose, single or two shots; several received placebo; per-sample allocation not given. Day 63 following the first vaccine or placebo injection was when the samples were taken. This person who donated was an adult of 18-55 years in Boston. This clone was picked up one time. No antigen is known for it. V was pared by 1 base and J by 4 bases, with 7 bases of the junction left unmatched. Germline assignment: CDR1 MGHRA and CDR2 YSYEKL. This CDR3 region has 16 residues.

This chain links TRBV4-1 with TRBJ1-5, with 7 bases fitting TRBD1. The sequenced sample was peripheral blood, obtained in a trial of Ad26.COV2.S vaccine versus placebo. The origin of this receptor is a person between 18 and 65 years old who received the Ad26.COV2.S COVID-19 vaccine or a placebo. CDR3 sequence: CASSQARQGANQPQHF. The CDR3 coding sequence is TGCGCCAGCAGCCAAGCAAGACAGGGCGCTAATCAGCCCCAGCATTTT.